The 2 T cell receptor beta chains presented below share a single source sample, sequenced in a study of immune cell composition in non-small cell lung cancer. Sequencing was performed with immunoSEQ multiplex PCR; in TCRdb, only in-frame clones are kept and a portion is missing. Of approximately 3,000 clones listed, 60% to 75% are singletons. Normal lung was taken at the farthest possible site, at least 3 cm from tumour. The sequencing input was non-adjacent lung tissue. The receptors were gathered from a human donor with non-small cell lung cancer.

This chain links TRBV27 with TRBJ1-1, with D unclear. Trimming stripped 4 bases from V and 4 bases from J, with 13 bases between. CDR1 is MNHEY, CDR2 SMNVEV, per germline (reference sequence). The CDR3 is 14 amino acids. This CDR3 reads CASSSPHWSTEAFF. In DNA, the CDR3 is TGTGCCAGCAGTTCACCACATTGGAGCACTGAAGCTTTCTTT.

The chain combines TRBV29-1 with TRBJ2-3; 10 bases align to TRBD2. V gave up 3 bases and J gave up 5 bases; unmatched junction bases: 11. Germline CDR1 reads SQVTM; CDR2 reads ANQGSEA. The CDR3 length is 16 residues. CDR3 sequence: CSVDGPSGRAGDTQYF. In DNA form, the CDR3 reads TGCAGCGTTGATGGTCCTAGCGGGAGAGCAGGAGATACGCAGTATTTT.